This T cell receptor beta chain was observed in a study of blood T cell repertoires in COVID-19. The overall study: Some COVID-19 samples were acute and others convalescent; all came from the United States, Italy and Spain.

Using immunoSEQ multiplex PCR, the repertoire was profiled, and TCRdb retains in-frame clones only, with some absent. In the table there are roughly 220,000 clones, under 90% of which are singletons. Germline V CDR1 and CDR2: ENHRY, SYGVKD. The CDR3 totals 14 residues. Deletions cut 6 bases from V and 6 bases from J, with 17 bases between. The TCR was taken from a man younger than 45 with active or convalescent COVID-19. Material for sequencing was peripheral blood. The rearrangement uses TRBV10-3 and TRBJ1-1, with D maybe TRBD1 (6 bases). The DNA for the CDR3 is TGTGCCATCAGCAGGGGTGAGGGAGGGGCTGAAGCTTTCTTT. It codes for CAISRGEGGAEAFF.